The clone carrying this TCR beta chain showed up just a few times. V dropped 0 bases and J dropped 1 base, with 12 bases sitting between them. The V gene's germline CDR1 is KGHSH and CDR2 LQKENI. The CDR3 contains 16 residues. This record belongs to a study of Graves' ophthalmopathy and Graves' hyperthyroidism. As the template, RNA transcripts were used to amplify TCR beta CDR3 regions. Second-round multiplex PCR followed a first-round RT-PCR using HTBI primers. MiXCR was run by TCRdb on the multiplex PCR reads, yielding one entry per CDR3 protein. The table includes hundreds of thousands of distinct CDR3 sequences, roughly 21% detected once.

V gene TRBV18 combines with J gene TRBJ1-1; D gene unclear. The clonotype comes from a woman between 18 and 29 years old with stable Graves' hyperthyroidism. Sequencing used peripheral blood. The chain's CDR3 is CASSPPSAQPNTEAFF. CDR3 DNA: TGTGCCAGCTCACCACCCTCAGCACAGCCGAACACTGAAGCTTTCTTT.